The 6 T cell receptor beta chains reported below all come from one sample, sequenced in a study of blood T cell repertoires in COVID-19 (dated by TCRdb to 2019 to 2021). Preparation of the library involved the immunoSEQ multiplex PCR assay. The table was pulled from immuneACCESS by TCRdb, which kept in-frame rearrangements only. Such tables lose some clones; where checked, under half of the loss comes from unresolved V genes, and the rest has no known cause. The sample contains 200,000 to 250,000 clones, just over 90% of them found a single time. 1% to 1.5% of the sample goes to the ten largest clones. Specimen: peripheral blood. The receptors derive from a man younger than 40 with acute or convalescent COVID-19.

The chain employs TRBV18 and TRBJ1-1; D remains ambiguous. Germline V gene lookup returns CDR1 KGHSH and CDR2 LQKENI. The CDR3 contains 14 residues. V was trimmed by 3 bases and J by 4 bases, leaving 12 bases between them. In DNA, the CDR3 is TGTGCCAGCTCACCCCAGCGGGCTGGCACTGAAGCTTTCTTT. Encoded protein: CASSPQRAGTEAFF.

The genes are TRBV6-5 and TRBJ2-3, with D perhaps matching TRBD2 (5 bases). Trimming removed 8 bases from V and 3 bases from J, with 15 bases in between. CDR1 MNHEY and CDR2 SVGAGI come from the germline V gene. The CDR3 length is 14 residues. For the CDR3, the DNA is TGTGCCAGCTCTAGGCGGGCCCAGACAGATACGCAGTATTTT. It yields the protein CASSRRAQTDTQYF.

The chain links TRBV2 to TRBJ2-4; 10 bases fit TRBD2. The V segment lost 8 bases and the J segment 5 bases; nucleotides outside the gene matches: 12. This CDR3 is built from 16 residues. CDR1 SNHLY and CDR2 FYNNEI come from the germline V gene. The CDR3 region is CASRRLGSGGENIQYF. The DNA of the CDR3 is TGTGCCAGCCGGCGCTTAGGAAGCGGGGGGGAAAACATTCAGTACTTC.

This chain uses TRBV7-3 with TRBJ1-6; D might be TRBD1 (5 bases). CDR3 size: 15 residues. Germline CDR1 reads SGHTA; CDR2 reads FQGTGA. Trimming stripped 2 bases from V and 5 bases from J, with 10 bases between. The CDR3 sequence: CASSLRQGNNSPLHF. The CDR3 DNA sequence: TGTGCCAGCAGCTTACGCCAGGGCAATAATTCACCCCTCCACTTT.

The chain couples TRBV28 to TRBJ2-3; possibly TRBD1 for D (6 bases). CDR3 size: 16 residues. V dropped 6 bases and J dropped 2 bases, with 18 bases sitting between them. Germline loops: CDR1 MDHEN, CDR2 SYDVKM. This chain's CDR3 is CASRRTGHFITDTQYF. In DNA form, the CDR3 reads TGTGCCAGCAGAAGAACAGGGCACTTCATCACAGATACGCAGTATTTT.

The J gene is TRBJ2-7, the V gene TRBV19; 15 bases line up with TRBD2. CDR1 and CDR2 from the germline V gene are LNHDA and SQIVND (reference sequence). The trim removed 5 bases at V and 4 bases at J, leaving 3 bases unmatched. This CDR3 has 15 residues. This CDR3 reads CASSWGLAGGYEQYF. The DNA for the CDR3 is TGTGCCAGTAGTTGGGGACTAGCGGGGGGATACGAGCAGTACTTC.